Each of the 18 T cell receptor beta chains below was sequenced from the same sample in a study of T cell responses to AZD1222 COVID-19 vaccine. The table came from immunoSEQ multiplex PCR; TCRdb's copy has only in-frame clones and leaves some out. The sample consists of approximately 65,000 clones, 76% of them appearing once. This material consisted of peripheral blood, taken on day 0 of AZD1222 vaccination. The receptor set was obtained from an adult in good health.

The DNA for the CDR3 is TGTGCCAGCAGGGAAGAGGGGAACACTGAAGCTTTCTTT. Translating gives CASREEGNTEAFF. The chain links TRBV3-1 (or the pseudogene TRBV3-2) to TRBJ1-1; the D is unclear. Germline assignment: CDR1 LGHDT and CDR2 YNNKEL (reference sequence). Trimming pared 6 bases from V and 1 base from J, leaving 9 bases between. The CDR3 is 13 residues long.

The chain is built from TRBV3-1 (or the pseudogene TRBV3-2) and TRBJ1-2; unclear D gene. This CDR3 is built from 13 residues. The germline V gene has CDR1 LGHDT and CDR2 YNNKEL (reference sequence). The V end lost 4 bases, the J end lost 4 bases, and 10 bases lay between the germline ends. CDR3 residues: CASSPSDPYGYTF. Here the CDR3 DNA reads TGTGCCAGCAGCCCCTCTGACCCCTATGGCTACACCTTC.

The V call is TRBV4-3, the J call TRBJ1-6; D call uncertain. With 0 bases removed from V and 0 bases from J, the gap between germline ends came to 15 bases. The CDR3 is 19 residues long. CDR1 LGHNA and CDR2 YSLEER come from the germline V gene. The CDR3 coding sequence is TGCGCCAGCAGCCAAGAAATTGGTTTGACTAGCTCCTATAATTCACCCCTCCACTTT. It encodes CASSQEIGLTSSYNSPLHF.

The chain recombines TRBV7-2 with TRBJ1-5; perhaps TRBD1 as D (6 bases). V was cut by 1 base and J by 2 bases, with 6 bases left in between. The CDR3 is 14 amino acids. CDR1 and CDR2 (germline): SGHTA, FQGNSA. The CDR3 sequence: CASSLEGGNQPQHF. In nucleotides, the CDR3 is TGTGCCAGCAGCTTAGAGGGGGGCAATCAGCCCCAGCATTTT.

V usage is TRBV28 and J usage is TRBJ1-1, with no clear D. The CDR3 sequence is 14 residues long. V was clipped by 2 bases and J by 10 bases, with 17 bases between them. Germline lookup yields CDR1 MDHEN and CDR2 SYDVKM. The CDR3 coding sequence is TGTGCCAGCAGTTTAATCGTGGAGGACGCTGGAGCTTTCTTT. It encodes CASSLIVEDAGAFF. Full variable domain (rest looked up from reference TRBV28 and TRBJ1-1): DVKVTQSSRYLVKRTGEKVFLECVQDMDHENMFWYRQDPGLGLRLIYFSYDVKMKEKGDIPEGYSVSREKKERFSLILESASTNQTSMYLCASSLIVEDAGAFFGQGTRLTVV.

The V gene is TRBV10-3, the J gene TRBJ2-7; tentatively, D is TRBD1 or TRBD2 (6 bases each). The V end was cut by 6 bases, the J end by 9 bases, with 21 bases between. Germline-derived CDR1 and CDR2 are ENHRY and SYGVKD. CDR3 length: 14 residues. CDR3 nucleotide sequence: TGTGCCATCAGACCCGCGGCGGGACACCTATCGCAGTACTTC. It yields the protein CAIRPAAGHLSQYF.

The rearrangement uses TRBV7-8 and TRBJ2-3; 9 bases map to TRBD2. Per germline, CDR1 SGHVS and CDR2 FQNEAQ. CDR3 length: 15 amino acids. Trimming at V came to 3 bases and at J to 4 bases, leaving 5 bases not matched to a gene. The CDR3 bases are TGTGCCAGCAGCTTGTCAGCGGGGGGTGCAGATACGCAGTATTTT. This gives the protein CASSLSAGGADTQYF.

The sample holds a few counts of this clone. J is TRBJ2-3 and V is TRBV27; the match to TRBD2 covers 15 bases. The V segment lost 6 bases and the J segment 4 bases; nucleotides outside the gene matches: 5. The germline V gene has CDR1 MNHEY and CDR2 SMNVEV (reference sequence). The CDR3 is made up of 16 amino acids. This CDR3 reads CASSRTSGGAADTQYF. DNA for the CDR3: TGTGCCAGCAGCCGGACTAGCGGGGGGGCCGCAGATACGCAGTATTTT.

The chain joins TRBV7-2 to TRBJ2-3; maybe TRBD1 (6 bases). The V end was cut by 3 bases, the J end by 5 bases, with 9 bases between. CDR3 length equals 13 residues. Germline loops: CDR1 SGHTA, CDR2 FQGNSA. The CDR3 here is CASSFRGGDTQYF. CDR3 DNA sequence: TGTGCCAGCAGCTTCAGAGGGGGAGATACGCAGTATTTT.

This chain links TRBV29-1 with TRBJ1-1; D ambiguous. Trimming cost V 7 bases and J 3 bases, with 9 bases left between them. CDR1 is SQVTM, CDR2 ANQGSEA, per germline. The CDR3 runs 11 residues. In nucleotides, the CDR3 is TGCAGCGCCGGGAGGGACACTGAAGCTTTCTTT. Residues: CSAGRDTEAFF.

This chain uses TRBV18 with TRBJ1-2, with no clear D. The CDR3 has 13 residues. CDR1 and CDR2 from the germline V gene are KGHSH and LQKENI. V was clipped by 2 bases and J by 4 bases, with 8 bases between them. CDR3 DNA sequence: TGTGCCAGCTCACCAGGGATCGCCTATGGCTACACCTTC. Its protein is CASSPGIAYGYTF.

V and J are TRBV5-5 and TRBJ1-4, with D possibly matching TRBD1 (5 bases). The CDR3 has 15 amino acids. V dropped 0 bases and J dropped 1 base, with 7 bases sitting between them. The V gene's germline CDR1 is SGHKS and CDR2 YYEKEE (reference sequence). The CDR3 sequence: CASSLEGLTNEKLFF. For the CDR3, the DNA is TGTGCCAGCAGCTTGGAGGGGTTAACTAATGAAAAACTGTTTTTT.

V usage is TRBV3-1 (or the pseudogene TRBV3-2) and J usage is TRBJ2-5; no clear D gene. Germline CDR1 is LGHDT and CDR2 is YNNKEL (reference sequence). V lost 1 base to trimming and J lost 5 bases, with 5 bases between them. The CDR3 covers 12 residues. In DNA, the CDR3 is TGTGCCAGCAGCCAAGTTTTTGAGACCCAGTACTTC. Translating gives CASSQVFETQYF.

This clone was counted a single time. V and J are TRBV5-4 and TRBJ1-1; 7 nucleotides line up with TRBD1. The CDR3 spans 14 residues. J was trimmed by 3 bases and V by 2 bases; bases with no gene match: 4. In germline, CDR1 is SGHNT, CDR2 YYREEE (reference sequence). CDR3 DNA sequence: TGTGCCAGCAGCTTAGACCAGGGGGACACTGAAGCTTTCTTT. Amino acid sequence: CASSLDQGDTEAFF. The full variable domain, with the rest looked up from reference TRBV5-4 and TRBJ1-1, is ETGVTQSPTHLIKTRGQQVTLRCSSQSGHNTVSWYQQALGQGPQFIFQYYREEENGRGNFPPRFSGLQFPNYSSELNVNALELDDSALYLCASSLDQGDTEAFFGQGTRLTVV.

This clone was counted only a few times. The chain uses TRBV19 and TRBJ1-1; TRBD1 is a possible D gene (6 bases). The V gene's germline CDR1 is LNHDA and CDR2 SQIVND (reference sequence). Trimming took 6 bases from V and 1 from J, leaving 6 bases between them. This CDR3 region has 12 residues. The CDR3 reads CASRTGNTEAFF. Here the CDR3 DNA reads TGTGCCAGTAGGACAGGGAACACTGAAGCTTTCTTT.

This clone was counted a single time. Written as DNA, the CDR3 is TGTGCCAGCAGAGACGGGACAGGCGCGTCCTACGAGCAGTACTTC. Translated: CASRDGTGASYEQYF. J is TRBJ2-7 and V is TRBV27; 8 bases match TRBD1. Trimming at V came to 6 bases and at J to 1 base, leaving 8 bases not matched to a gene. The CDR3 totals 15 residues. CDR1 MNHEY and CDR2 SMNVEV come from the germline V gene (reference sequence).

This clone was counted only a few times. This chain joins TRBV13 and TRBJ2-3, with TRBD2 identical over 10 bases. Germline CDR1 PRHDT, CDR2 FYEKMQ (reference sequence). With 4 bases clipped from V and 3 bases from J, the junction kept 7 bases outside the gene matches. The CDR3 length is 16 residues. CDR3 in DNA: TGTGCCAGCAGCTGGCCCAGCGGGGGGGCAACAGATACGCAGTATTTT. This codes for CASSWPSGGATDTQYF.

The chain combines TRBV30 with TRBJ1-5, with 7 bases that match TRBD1. This CDR3 is 14 amino acids long. J gave up 2 bases and V 4 bases, and 5 bases lay outside the gene matches. Germline assignment: CDR1 GTSNPN and CDR2 SVGIG (reference sequence). The CDR3 DNA reads TGTGCCTGGACCCCCGGACAGGGCAATCAGCCCCAGCATTTT. Amino acid sequence: CAWTPGQGNQPQHF.